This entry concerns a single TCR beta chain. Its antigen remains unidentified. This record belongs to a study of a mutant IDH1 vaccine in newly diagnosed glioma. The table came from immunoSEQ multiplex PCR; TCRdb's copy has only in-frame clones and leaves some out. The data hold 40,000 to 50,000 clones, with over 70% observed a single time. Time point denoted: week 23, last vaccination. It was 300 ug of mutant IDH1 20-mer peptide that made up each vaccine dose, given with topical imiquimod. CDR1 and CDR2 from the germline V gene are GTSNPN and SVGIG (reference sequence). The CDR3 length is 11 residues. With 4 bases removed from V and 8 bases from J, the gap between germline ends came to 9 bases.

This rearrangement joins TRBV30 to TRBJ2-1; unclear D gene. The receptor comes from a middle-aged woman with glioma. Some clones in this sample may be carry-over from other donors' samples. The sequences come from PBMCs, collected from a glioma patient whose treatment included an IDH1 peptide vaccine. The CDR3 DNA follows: TGTGCCTGGACGGTGACGGATGAGCAGTTCTTC. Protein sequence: CAWTVTDEQFF.